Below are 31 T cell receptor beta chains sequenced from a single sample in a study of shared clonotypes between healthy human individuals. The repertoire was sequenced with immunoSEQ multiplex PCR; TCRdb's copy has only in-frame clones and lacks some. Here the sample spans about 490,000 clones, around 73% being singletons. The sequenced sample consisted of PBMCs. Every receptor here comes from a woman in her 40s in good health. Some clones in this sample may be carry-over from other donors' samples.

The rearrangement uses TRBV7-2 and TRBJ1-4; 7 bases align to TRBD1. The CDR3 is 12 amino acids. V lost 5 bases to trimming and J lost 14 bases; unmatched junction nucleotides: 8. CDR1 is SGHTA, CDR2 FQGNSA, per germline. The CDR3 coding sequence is TGTGCCAGCAGCCAACCGGGACAGTTTCTGTTTTTT. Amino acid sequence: CASSQPGQFLFF. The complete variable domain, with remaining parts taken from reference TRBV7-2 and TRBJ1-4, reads GAGVSQSPSNKVTEKGKDVELRCDPISGHTALYWYRQSLGQGLEFLIYFQGNSAPDKSGLPSDRFSAERTGGSVSTLTIQRTQQEDSAVYLCASSQPGQFLFFGSGTQLSVL.

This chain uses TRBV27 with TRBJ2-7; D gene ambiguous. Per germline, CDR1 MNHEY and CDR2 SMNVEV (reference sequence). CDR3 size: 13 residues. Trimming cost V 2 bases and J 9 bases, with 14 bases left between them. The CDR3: CASSLILFGVQYF. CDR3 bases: TGTGCCAGCAGTTTAATTTTATTTGGGGTGCAGTACTTC.

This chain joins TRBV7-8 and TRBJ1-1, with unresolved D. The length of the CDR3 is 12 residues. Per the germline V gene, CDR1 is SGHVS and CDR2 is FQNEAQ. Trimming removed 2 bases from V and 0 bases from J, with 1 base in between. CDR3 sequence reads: CASSLMNTEAFF. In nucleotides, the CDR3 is TGTGCCAGCAGCTTAATGAACACTGAAGCTTTCTTT.

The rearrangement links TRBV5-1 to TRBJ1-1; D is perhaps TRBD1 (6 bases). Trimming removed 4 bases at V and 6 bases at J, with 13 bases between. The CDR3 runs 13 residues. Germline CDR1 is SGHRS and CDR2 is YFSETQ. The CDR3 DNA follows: TGCGCCAGCAGCCAACAACAGGGAGCTGAAGCTTTCTTT. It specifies CASSQQQGAEAFF.

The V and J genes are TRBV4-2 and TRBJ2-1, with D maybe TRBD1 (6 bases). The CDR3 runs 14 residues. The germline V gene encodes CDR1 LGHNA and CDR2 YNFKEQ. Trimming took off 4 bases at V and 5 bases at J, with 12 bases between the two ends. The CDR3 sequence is CASSPRDTHNEQFF. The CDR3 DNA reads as TGTGCCAGCAGCCCCCGGGACACTCACAATGAGCAGTTCTTC.

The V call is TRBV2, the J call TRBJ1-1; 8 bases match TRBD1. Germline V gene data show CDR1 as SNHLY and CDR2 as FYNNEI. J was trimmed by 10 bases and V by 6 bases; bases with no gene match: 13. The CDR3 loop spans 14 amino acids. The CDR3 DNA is TGTGCCAGCAGCGTAGACAGGGGCCCTTCCCTAGCTTTCTTT. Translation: CASSVDRGPSLAFF. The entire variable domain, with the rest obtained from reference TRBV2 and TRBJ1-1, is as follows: EPEVTQTPSHQVTQMGQEVILRCVPISNHLYFYWYRQILGQKVEFLVSFYNNEISEKSEIFDDQFSVERPDGSNFTLKIRSTKLEDSAMYFCASSVDRGPSLAFFGQGTRLTVV.

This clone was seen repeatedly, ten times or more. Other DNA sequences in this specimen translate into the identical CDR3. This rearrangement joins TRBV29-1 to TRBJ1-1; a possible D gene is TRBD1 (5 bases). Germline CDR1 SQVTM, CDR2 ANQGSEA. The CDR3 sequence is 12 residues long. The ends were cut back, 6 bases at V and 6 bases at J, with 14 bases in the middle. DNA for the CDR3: TGCAGCGTGAGTTCAGGGAGAGCTGAAGCTTTCTTT. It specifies CSVSSGRAEAFF. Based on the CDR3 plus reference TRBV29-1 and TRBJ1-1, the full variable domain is SAVISQKPSRDICQRGTSLTIQCQVDSQVTMMFWYRQQPGQSLTLIATANQGSEATYESGFVIDKFPISRPNLTFSTLTVSNMSPEDSSIYLCSVSSGRAEAFFGQGTRLTVV.

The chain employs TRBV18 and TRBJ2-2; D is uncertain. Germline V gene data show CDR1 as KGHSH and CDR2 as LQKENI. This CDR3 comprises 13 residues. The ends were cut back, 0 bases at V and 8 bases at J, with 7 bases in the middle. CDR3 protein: CASSPPAAGELFF. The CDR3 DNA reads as TGTGCCAGCTCACCACCGGCAGCTGGGGAGCTGTTTTTT.

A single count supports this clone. In DNA form, the CDR3 reads TGTGCCACCCGGGACAGGGGAAACTACGAGCAGTACTTC. It codes for CATRDRGNYEQYF. The rearrangement uses TRBV16 and TRBJ2-7; 10 bases align to TRBD1. Germline-derived CDR1 and CDR2 are KGHSY and FQNENV. The CDR3 runs 13 residues. J lost 3 bases, V lost 10 bases, and 6 bases had no gene match.

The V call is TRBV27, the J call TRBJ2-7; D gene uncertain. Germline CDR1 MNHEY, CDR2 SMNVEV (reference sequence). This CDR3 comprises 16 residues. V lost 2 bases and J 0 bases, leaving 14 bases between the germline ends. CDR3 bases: TGTGCCAGCAGTTTAGGACCCCCGCAAAGCTCCTACGAGCAGTACTTC. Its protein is CASSLGPPQSSYEQYF.

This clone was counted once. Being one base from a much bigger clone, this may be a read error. CDR3: CANSPRLVREQFF. CDR3 nucleotides: TGTGCCAACAGCCCAAGACTAGTCCGGGAGCAGTTCTTC. This chain joins TRBV7-9 and TRBJ2-1; D may be TRBD2 (6 bases). The CDR3 sequence is 13 residues long. Germline CDR1 is SEHNR and CDR2 is FQNEAQ (reference sequence).

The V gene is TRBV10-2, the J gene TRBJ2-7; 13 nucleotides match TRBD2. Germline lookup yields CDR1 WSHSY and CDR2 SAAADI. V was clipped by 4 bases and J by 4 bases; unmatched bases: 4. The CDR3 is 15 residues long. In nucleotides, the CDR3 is TGCGCCAGCAGTGGGGGACTAGCGGGACCTTACGAGCAGTACTTC. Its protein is CASSGGLAGPYEQYF.

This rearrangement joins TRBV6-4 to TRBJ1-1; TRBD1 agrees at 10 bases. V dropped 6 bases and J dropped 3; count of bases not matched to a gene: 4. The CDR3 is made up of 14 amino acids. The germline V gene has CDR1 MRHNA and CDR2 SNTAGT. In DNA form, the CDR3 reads TGTGCCAGCAGGGGACAGGGGCATGACACTGAAGCTTTCTTT. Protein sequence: CASRGQGHDTEAFF.

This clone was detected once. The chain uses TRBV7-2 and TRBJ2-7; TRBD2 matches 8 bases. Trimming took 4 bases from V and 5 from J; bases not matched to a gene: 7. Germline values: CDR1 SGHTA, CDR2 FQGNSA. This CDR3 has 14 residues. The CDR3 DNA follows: TGTGCCAGCAGCTCGGCGGGGGGCTGGGACGAGCAGTACTTC. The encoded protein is CASSSAGGWDEQYF. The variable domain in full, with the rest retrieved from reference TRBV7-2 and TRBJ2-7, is GAGVSQSPSNKVTEKGKDVELRCDPISGHTALYWYRQSLGQGLEFLIYFQGNSAPDKSGLPSDRFSAERTGGSVSTLTIQRTQQEDSAVYLCASSSAGGWDEQYFGPGTRLTVT.

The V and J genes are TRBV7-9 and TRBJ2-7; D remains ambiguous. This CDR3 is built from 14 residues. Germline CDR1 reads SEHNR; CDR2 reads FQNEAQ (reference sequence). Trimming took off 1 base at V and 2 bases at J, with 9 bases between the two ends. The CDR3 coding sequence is TGTGCCAGCAGCTTAGAGGCAGGAACCTACGAGCAGTACTTC. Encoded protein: CASSLEAGTYEQYF.

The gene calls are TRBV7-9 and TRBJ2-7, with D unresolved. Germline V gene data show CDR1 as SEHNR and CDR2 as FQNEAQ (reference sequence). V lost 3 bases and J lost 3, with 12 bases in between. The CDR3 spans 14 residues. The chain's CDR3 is CASSLAGRFYEQYF. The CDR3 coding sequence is TGTGCCAGCAGCTTGGCCGGACGGTTCTACGAGCAGTACTTC.

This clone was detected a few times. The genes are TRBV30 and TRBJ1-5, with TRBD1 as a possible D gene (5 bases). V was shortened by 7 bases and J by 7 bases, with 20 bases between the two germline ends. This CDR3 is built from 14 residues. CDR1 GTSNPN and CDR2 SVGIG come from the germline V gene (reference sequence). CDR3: CAFSNGRDGQPQHF. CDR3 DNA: TGTGCCTTCTCCAACGGCAGGGATGGGCAGCCCCAGCATTTT.

CDR3 DNA: TGTGCCAGCAGGCGGCCTACCTCGGAGACCCAGTACTTC. Translation: CASRRPTSETQYF. The chain carries TRBV6-1 and TRBJ2-5; D is unclear. Trimming shortened V by 6 bases and J by 5 bases, and 13 bases separated the two germline ends. The CDR3 extends over 13 amino acids. CDR1 and CDR2 from the germline V gene are MNHNS and SASEGT.

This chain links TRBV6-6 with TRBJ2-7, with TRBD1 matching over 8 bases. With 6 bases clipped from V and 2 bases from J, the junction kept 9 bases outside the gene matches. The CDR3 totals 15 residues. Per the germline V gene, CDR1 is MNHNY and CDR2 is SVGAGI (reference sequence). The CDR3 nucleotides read TGTGCCAGCAGCCACCACGGACAGGGTACCTACGAGCAGTACTTC. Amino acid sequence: CASSHHGQGTYEQYF.

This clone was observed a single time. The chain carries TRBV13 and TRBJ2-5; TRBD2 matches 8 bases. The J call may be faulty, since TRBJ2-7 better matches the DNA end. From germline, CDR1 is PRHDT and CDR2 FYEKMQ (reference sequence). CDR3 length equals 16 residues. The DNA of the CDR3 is TGTGCCAGCAGCTTAGGAGCGAGCGGGGGAACCTACGAGCAGTACTTC. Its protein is CASSLGASGGTYEQYF.

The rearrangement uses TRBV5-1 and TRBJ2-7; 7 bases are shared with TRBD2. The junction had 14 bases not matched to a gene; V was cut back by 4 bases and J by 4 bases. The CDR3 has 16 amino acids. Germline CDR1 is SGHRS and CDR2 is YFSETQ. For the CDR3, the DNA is TGCGCCAGCAGCCCTCTCGGAGGCGGGAGTTTGTACGAGCAGTACTTC. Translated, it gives CASSPLGGGSLYEQYF.

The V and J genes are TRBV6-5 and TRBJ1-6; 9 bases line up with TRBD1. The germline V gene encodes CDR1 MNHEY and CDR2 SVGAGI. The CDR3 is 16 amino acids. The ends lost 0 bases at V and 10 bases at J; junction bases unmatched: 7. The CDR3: CASSYSSGTGHSPLHF. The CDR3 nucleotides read TGTGCCAGCAGTTACTCGTCGGGGACAGGGCACTCACCCCTCCACTTT.

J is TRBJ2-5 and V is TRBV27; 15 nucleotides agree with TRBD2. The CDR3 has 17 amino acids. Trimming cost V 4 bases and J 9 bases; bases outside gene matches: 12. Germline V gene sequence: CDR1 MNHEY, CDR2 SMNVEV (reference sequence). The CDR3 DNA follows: TGTGCCAGCAGTTCATACCCCGGGACTAGCGGGGGGTTGGCCCAGTACTTC. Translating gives CASSSYPGTSGGLAQYF.

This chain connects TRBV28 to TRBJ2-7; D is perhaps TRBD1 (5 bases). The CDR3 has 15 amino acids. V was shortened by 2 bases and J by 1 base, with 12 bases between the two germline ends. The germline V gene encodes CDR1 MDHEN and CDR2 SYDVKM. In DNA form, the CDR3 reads TGTGCCAGCAGTTTAGGCGGAAGGGGATCCTACGAGCAGTACTTC. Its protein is CASSLGGRGSYEQYF. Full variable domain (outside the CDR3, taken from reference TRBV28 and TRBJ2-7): DVKVTQSSRYLVKRTGEKVFLECVQDMDHENMFWYRQDPGLGLRLIYFSYDVKMKEKGDIPEGYSVSREKKERFSLILESASTNQTSMYLCASSLGGRGSYEQYFGPGTRLTVT.

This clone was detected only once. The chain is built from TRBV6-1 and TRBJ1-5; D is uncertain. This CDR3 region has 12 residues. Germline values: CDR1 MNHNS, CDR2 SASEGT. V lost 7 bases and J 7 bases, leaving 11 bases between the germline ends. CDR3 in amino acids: CASNEVAQPQHF. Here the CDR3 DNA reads TGTGCCAGCAATGAGGTGGCACAGCCCCAGCATTTT.

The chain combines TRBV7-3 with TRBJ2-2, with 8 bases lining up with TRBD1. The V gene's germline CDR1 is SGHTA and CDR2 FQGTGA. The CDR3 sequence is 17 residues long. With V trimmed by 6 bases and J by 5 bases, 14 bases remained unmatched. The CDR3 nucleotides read TGTGCCAGCAGGAGGACAGGGCGGGGAACGGTAACCGGGGAGCTGTTTTTT. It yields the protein CASRRTGRGTVTGELFF.

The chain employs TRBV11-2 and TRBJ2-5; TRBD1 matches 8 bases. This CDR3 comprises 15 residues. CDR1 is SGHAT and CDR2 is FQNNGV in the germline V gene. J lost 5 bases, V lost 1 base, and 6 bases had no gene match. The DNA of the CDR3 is TGTGCCAGCAGCTTAGGGGCAGGGGGCAGGGAGACCCAGTACTTC. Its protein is CASSLGAGGRETQYF. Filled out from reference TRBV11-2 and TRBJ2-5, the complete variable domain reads EAGVAQSPRYKIIEKRQSVAFWCNPISGHATLYWYQQILGQGPKLLIQFQNNGVVDDSQLPKDRFSAERLKGVDSTLKIQPAKLEDSAVYLCASSLGAGGRETQYFGPGTRLLVL.

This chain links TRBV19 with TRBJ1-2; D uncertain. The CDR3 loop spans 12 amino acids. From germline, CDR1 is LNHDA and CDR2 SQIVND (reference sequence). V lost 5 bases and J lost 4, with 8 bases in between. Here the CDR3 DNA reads TGTGCCAGTAGTGGCACCCTCTATGGCTACACCTTC. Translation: CASSGTLYGYTF.

The CDR3 region is CAQTRSRGSTDTQYF. CDR3 sequence (DNA): TGTGCCCAAACGAGGAGCAGGGGGAGTACAGATACGCAGTATTTT. The genes are TRBV2 and TRBJ2-3; TRBD1 matches 7 bases. CDR1 is SNHLY, CDR2 FYNNEI, per germline. This CDR3 comprises 15 residues. Trimming at V came to 11 bases and at J to 3 bases, leaving 14 bases not matched to a gene.

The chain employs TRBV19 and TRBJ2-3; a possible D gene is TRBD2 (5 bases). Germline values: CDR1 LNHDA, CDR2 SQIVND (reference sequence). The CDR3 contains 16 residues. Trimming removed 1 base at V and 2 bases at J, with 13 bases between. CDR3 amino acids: CASSIGALAPTDTQYF. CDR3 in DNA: TGTGCCAGTAGTATAGGGGCCCTAGCCCCCACAGATACGCAGTATTTT.

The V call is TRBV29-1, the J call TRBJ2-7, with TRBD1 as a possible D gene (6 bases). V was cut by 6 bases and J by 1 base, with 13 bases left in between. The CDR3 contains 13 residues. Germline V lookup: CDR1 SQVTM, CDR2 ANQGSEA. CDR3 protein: CSVAGVGSYEQYF. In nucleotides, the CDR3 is TGCAGCGTGGCAGGGGTTGGTTCCTACGAGCAGTACTTC.